This record looks at one TCR beta chain sequence and its context. What it recognizes is unknown. The data were taken from a study of molecular identifiers for immune sequencing clone quantification. Across the whole study: Four portions were sequenced after RNA from about 20,000 or 100,000 naive CD8 cells was split five ways in replicates. Study-wide results and caveats: Clone sizes that are highly expanded could be underestimated when identical TCR molecules share a barcode.

Each library that profiled naive CD8 cells came from about 20,000 to 1,000,000 sorted cells with 10%, 30% or 50% RNA. With listed TCR primers and previously described methods, bulk TCR libraries were prepared. TCRdb called the PCR reads again in MiXCR, with one record for every CDR3 protein. The sample has under 800,000 distinct CDR3 sequences; roughly 23% are singletons. The sequence derives from a human donor in good health. Some libraries in this study had Jurkat cell RNA spiked in. Sequenced material: naive CD8+ T cells from blood, with Jurkat cell RNA spiked in. Subset noted: FACS-sorted CD8+CD4-CCR7+CD45RA+ naive T cells.

This CDR3 reads CASSQDYGVGNNEQFF. As DNA, the CDR3 is TGTGCCAGCAGCCAAGATTATGGGGTCGGGAACAATGAGCAGTTCTTC. The V gene is TRBV4-2, the J gene TRBJ2-1, with D maybe TRBD2 (5 bases). V lost 0 bases, J lost 5 bases, and 14 bases lay in between. The CDR3 has 16 residues. Germline loops: CDR1 LGHNA, CDR2 YNFKEQ.